The 8 T cell receptor beta chains given below trace back to one sample, sequenced in a study of blood T cell repertoires in COVID-19. Assay used: immunoSEQ multiplex PCR; TCRdb lists only in-frame clones, some missing. The sample consists of 400,000 to 450,000 clones, roughly nine tenths of them appearing once. Sequences were obtained from PBMCs or T cells enriched from blood (not recorded which). These receptors originate from a man aged 25 to 40 who had recovered from COVID-19.

The chain uses TRBV5-1 and TRBJ2-5; TRBD1 matches at 10 bases. The CDR3 spans 14 residues. After removal of 4 bases from V and 6 bases from J, the junction contained 6 bases not matched to a gene. Germline V gene data show CDR1 as SGHRS and CDR2 as YFSETQ. CDR3 loop: CASSMTGGAQTQYF. In DNA, the CDR3 is TGCGCCAGCAGCATGACAGGGGGCGCGCAGACCCAGTACTTC.

The chain recombines TRBV30 with TRBJ2-7; possible D gene TRBD1, 5 bases. CDR1 and CDR2 (germline): GTSNPN, SVGIG (reference sequence). The CDR3 runs 16 residues. V lost 0 bases to trimming and J lost 1 base, with 16 bases between them. CDR3 sequence reads: CAWSVAGHRSSYEQYF. The CDR3 bases are TGTGCCTGGAGTGTCGCTGGACACCGTAGTTCCTACGAGCAGTACTTC.

The rearrangement uses TRBV6-5 and TRBJ1-5; no clear D gene. V gave up 4 bases and J gave up 5 bases, with 12 bases separating them. The CDR3 contains 14 residues. Germline assignment: CDR1 MNHEY and CDR2 SVGAGI. CDR3 protein: CASSFELGDQPQHF. CDR3 DNA: TGTGCCAGCAGTTTTGAACTAGGAGATCAGCCCCAGCATTTT.

The chain is built from TRBV7-9 and TRBJ2-3, with D possibly matching TRBD2 (6 bases). CDR3 size: 17 residues. The V gene lost 7 bases and the J gene lost 0 bases, with 20 bases spanning the gap. Germline V lookup: CDR1 SEHNR, CDR2 FQNEAQ (reference sequence). The CDR3 nucleotides read TGTGCCAGCACACCCCCTCCTAGCGCTACTAGCACAGATACGCAGTATTTT. The encoded protein is CASTPPPSATSTDTQYF.

The V gene is TRBV6-4, the J gene TRBJ2-1; 9 bases align to TRBD2. The germline V gene encodes CDR1 MRHNA and CDR2 SNTAGT. This CDR3 region has 14 residues. J lost 7 bases, V lost 2 bases, and 3 bases had no gene match. The CDR3 spells CASSDATSGNEQFF. CDR3 DNA sequence: TGTGCCAGCAGTGACGCAACTAGCGGGAATGAGCAGTTCTTC.

The DNA of the CDR3 is TGTGCCAGCGGGACATCTGGAAACACCATATATTTT. Amino acids: CASGTSGNTIYF. The V gene is TRBV12-3 or TRBV12-4, the J gene TRBJ1-3, with D perhaps matching TRBD1 (6 bases). Trimming took off 8 bases at V and 1 base at J, with 6 bases between the two ends. The CDR3 is 12 amino acids.

The rearrangement links TRBV5-1 to TRBJ2-1; 10 positions agree with TRBD1. The germline gives CDR1 SGHRS, CDR2 YFSETQ. Unmatched junction bases numbered 15, after V lost 4 bases and J lost 5 bases. The CDR3 runs to 18 residues. The CDR3 nucleotides read TGCGCCAGCAGCCCCAGGACAGGGGGTATTATTATGGACAATGAGCAGTTCTTC. Translation: CASSPRTGGIIMDNEQFF.

V usage is TRBV24-1 and J usage is TRBJ2-5, with 9 bases lining up with TRBD1. The V gene's germline CDR1 is KGHDR and CDR2 SFDVKD. V shed 6 bases, J shed 4 bases, and the junction held 8 bases outside the gene matches. This CDR3 comprises 15 residues. The CDR3 DNA reads TGTGCCACCAGTACCACGACAGGGGGAGGAGAGACCCAGTACTTC. Encoded protein: CATSTTTGGGETQYF.